A single sample gave rise to the 23 T cell receptor beta chains below, sequenced in a study of cytomegalovirus exposure and HLA in healthy donors (dated by TCRdb to about 2017). The library relied on the immunoSEQ multiplex PCR assay. For the multiplex PCR, a mixture combining 60 forward primers for TCR Vbeta segments and 13 reverse primers for TCR Jbeta segments was used. The table was pulled from immuneACCESS by TCRdb, which kept in-frame rearrangements only. Such tables lose some clones; where checked, under half of the loss comes from unresolved V genes, and the rest has no known cause. The sample yields about 150,000 clones; roughly 77% were counted once. The top ten clonotypes cover approximately 8% of the sample. Input material: PBMCs. These TCRs come from a man younger than 45 in good health and CMV-seropositive.

V and J are TRBV11-3 and TRBJ2-1, with 8 nucleotides matching TRBD2. Trimming removed 0 bases from V and 6 bases from J; junction bases left unmatched: 10. The CDR3 runs 17 residues. Germline V CDR1 and CDR2: SGHNT, YENEEA. The CDR3 protein is CASSLEPGLALSNEQFF. DNA for the CDR3: TGTGCCAGCAGCTTAGAACCCGGACTAGCTTTGAGCAATGAGCAGTTCTTC. The full variable domain, with the rest looked up from reference TRBV11-3 and TRBJ2-1, is EAGVVQSPRYKIIEKKQPVAFWCNPISGHNTLYWYLQNLGQGPELLIRYENEEAVDDSQLPKDRFSAERLKGVDSTLKIQPAELGDSAVYLCASSLEPGLALSNEQFFGPGTRLTVL.

J is TRBJ2-7 and V is TRBV14; TRBD1 might be the D (5 bases). Trimming took off 4 bases at V and 2 bases at J, with 18 bases between the two ends. This CDR3 comprises 16 residues. Germline V gene data show CDR1 as SGHDN and CDR2 as FVKESK. The CDR3: CASSRLGRTDTYEQYF. The CDR3, as DNA: TGTGCCAGCAGCCGGCTTGGAAGGACGGACACCTACGAGCAGTACTTC.

The genes are TRBV30 and TRBJ1-2, with D possibly being TRBD1 (5 bases). Germline CDR1 GTSNPN, CDR2 SVGIG (reference sequence). CDR3 size: 12 residues. V gave up 2 bases and J gave up 3 bases, with 7 bases separating them. In DNA, the CDR3 is TGTGCCTGGAGTCCCAGGGACTATGGCTACACCTTC. This translates into CAWSPRDYGYTF.

The V call is TRBV28, the J call TRBJ2-7, with TRBD1 identical over 8 bases. V lost 6 bases to trimming and J lost 3 bases; unmatched junction nucleotides: 10. CDR1 and CDR2 (germline): MDHEN, SYDVKM. The CDR3 runs to 15 residues. CDR3 in DNA: TGTGCCAGCAGAACCGGAACAGGGGGTGTCTACGAGCAGTACTTC. This sequence encodes CASRTGTGGVYEQYF.

V is TRBV11-3 and J is TRBJ2-1, with 13 bases that match TRBD2. V lost 5 bases, J lost 5 bases, and 3 bases stayed unmatched. Germline values: CDR1 SGHNT, CDR2 YENEEA. The CDR3 extends over 15 amino acids. The CDR3 region has the DNA TGTGCCAGCAGCCCTGGGACTAGCGGGAACAATGAGCAGTTCTTC. It encodes CASSPGTSGNNEQFF. Filled out from reference TRBV11-3 and TRBJ2-1, the complete variable domain reads EAGVVQSPRYKIIEKKQPVAFWCNPISGHNTLYWYLQNLGQGPELLIRYENEEAVDDSQLPKDRFSAERLKGVDSTLKIQPAELGDSAVYLCASSPGTSGNNEQFFGPGTRLTVL.

This clone was found a few times. V usage is TRBV7-2 and J usage is TRBJ1-2, with TRBD1 matching over 7 bases. The CDR3 extends over 16 amino acids. With 3 bases clipped from V and 3 bases from J, the junction kept 10 bases outside the gene matches. Germline loops: CDR1 SGHTA, CDR2 FQGNSA. CDR3 nucleotides: TGTGCCAGCAGCTTTCAAGGGGGCGCGGACCACTATGGCTACACCTTC. This codes for CASSFQGGADHYGYTF.

With regard to this clone: The sample holds other DNA sequences that translate to the same CDR3. The chain carries TRBV28 and TRBJ1-5, with 8 bases matching TRBD1. The CDR3 has 13 residues. The trim removed 6 bases at V and 7 bases at J, leaving 5 bases unmatched. CDR1 and CDR2 (germline): MDHEN, SYDVKM. DNA of the CDR3: TGTGCCAGCAGGTGGACAGGGAACCAGCCCCAGCATTTT. Residues: CASRWTGNQPQHF.

The J gene is TRBJ1-5, the V gene TRBV10-3; 7 bases map to TRBD1. Losses at the gene ends were 10 bases for V and 0 bases for J; bases not matched to a gene: 6. Germline lookup yields CDR1 ENHRY and CDR2 SYGVKD. The CDR3 spans 14 residues. The CDR3, as DNA: TGTGCCACCACAGGGGCCTATAGCAATCAGCCCCAGCATTTT. Its protein is CATTGAYSNQPQHF.

There are a few counts of this clone. The chain links TRBV4-2 to TRBJ1-2; D gene unclear. The CDR3 is made up of 15 amino acids. The V gene lost 1 base and the J gene lost 0 bases, with 9 bases spanning the gap. Germline V gene lookup returns CDR1 LGHNA and CDR2 YNFKEQ. Here the CDR3 reads CASSQVESANYGYTF. CDR3 nucleotide sequence: TGTGCCAGCAGCCAAGTAGAATCTGCTAACTATGGCTACACCTTC.

V gene TRBV29-1 combines with J gene TRBJ1-2; TRBD1 aligns across 9 bases. J was trimmed by 4 bases and V by 6 bases; bases with no gene match: 6. CDR1 is SQVTM, CDR2 ANQGSEA, per germline. The length of the CDR3 is 13 residues. CDR3 sequence reads: CSVPPGQGYGYTF. The CDR3 DNA reads as TGCAGCGTCCCACCGGGACAGGGCTATGGCTACACCTTC.

V and J are TRBV9 and TRBJ2-3; 12 nucleotides agree with TRBD2. The V gene end was trimmed by 0 bases and the J gene end by 0 bases; junction bases not matched to a gene: 5. This CDR3 has 18 amino acids. Germline V gives CDR1 SGDLS, CDR2 YYNGEE. The CDR3 spells CASSVDASGGGSTDTQYF. DNA of the CDR3: TGTGCCAGCAGCGTAGATGCTAGCGGGGGGGGAAGCACAGATACGCAGTATTTT.

The V call is TRBV5-6, the J call TRBJ2-7; 9 bases agree with TRBD2. With V trimmed by 2 bases and J by 2 bases, 5 bases remained unmatched. This CDR3 region has 15 residues. Germline V gene lookup returns CDR1 SGHDT and CDR2 YYEEEE. CDR3 bases: TGTGCCAGCAGCTTAGGAGCGGGAGGTACCTACGAGCAGTACTTC. Protein product: CASSLGAGGTYEQYF.

The chain combines TRBV5-5 with TRBJ1-2; 10 positions match TRBD1. Germline assignment: CDR1 SGHKS and CDR2 YYEKEE (reference sequence). With V trimmed by 1 base and J by 6 bases, 6 bases remained unmatched. The CDR3 contains 15 residues. CDR3: CASSLPLGTGDGYTF. The CDR3 DNA sequence: TGTGCCAGCAGCTTGCCATTAGGGACAGGGGATGGCTACACCTTC.

The rearrangement links TRBV7-9 to TRBJ1-4; D unclear. Germline loops: CDR1 SEHNR, CDR2 FQNEAQ (reference sequence). The germline V and J ends were trimmed by 1 base and 3 bases, with 12 bases remaining between them. The CDR3 is 16 residues long. The CDR3 loop is CASSLDTGRANEKLFF. CDR3 nucleotides: TGTGCCAGCAGCTTAGACACCGGGAGGGCTAATGAAAAACTGTTTTTT.

The chain joins TRBV11-2 to TRBJ2-7; 9 positions agree with TRBD1. Germline V gene data show CDR1 as SGHAT and CDR2 as FQNNGV. J gave up 5 bases and V 5 bases, and 13 bases lay outside the gene matches. The CDR3 runs 16 residues. CDR3 coding DNA: TGTGCCAGCAGCCGAACCTCCGGACAGGGGAGGCACGAGCAGTACTTC. Translating it yields CASSRTSGQGRHEQYF.

The rearrangement uses TRBV15 and TRBJ2-1; 8 positions match TRBD1. CDR3 length equals 17 residues. Germline assignment: CDR1 LNHNV and CDR2 YYDKDF (reference sequence). Trimming took 1 base from V and 8 from J; bases not matched to a gene: 13. CDR3 in amino acids: CATSRGQGALGGDEQFF. CDR3 nucleotides: TGTGCCACCAGCAGAGGCCAGGGGGCGTTGGGGGGCGATGAGCAGTTCTTC. The whole variable domain, remainder taken from reference TRBV15 and TRBJ2-1, is DAMVIQNPRYQVTQFGKPVTLSCSQTLNHNVMYWYQQKSSQAPKLLFHYYDKDFNNEADTPDNFQSRRPNTSFCFLDIRSPGLGDTAMYLCATSRGQGALGGDEQFFGPGTRLTVL.

The chain employs TRBV25-1 and TRBJ2-5; TRBD2 agrees at 8 bases. V was clipped by 5 bases and J by 2 bases; unmatched bases: 4. Germline V CDR1 and CDR2: MGHDK, SYGVNS. The CDR3 is 14 residues long. CDR3: CASSPGLAQETQYF. CDR3 nucleotides: TGTGCCAGCAGTCCAGGACTAGCACAAGAGACCCAGTACTTC.

This clone turned up a few times. J is TRBJ1-2 and V is TRBV18; D perhaps matches TRBD1 (6 bases). Trimming stripped 1 base from V and 1 base from J, with 13 bases between. The germline gives CDR1 KGHSH, CDR2 LQKENI. This CDR3 comprises 16 residues. The DNA for the CDR3 is TGTGCCAGCTCACCACTCGGACAGCGATGTAACTATGGCTACACCTTC. It yields the protein CASSPLGQRCNYGYTF.

The J gene is TRBJ1-5, the V gene TRBV5-6; D is uncertain. The CDR3 is made up of 16 amino acids. The V gene lost 1 base and the J gene lost 2 bases, with 13 bases spanning the gap. Per the germline V gene, CDR1 is SGHDT and CDR2 is YYEEEE. CDR3 DNA sequence: TGTGCCAGCAGCTTGTTCTCGCGGGCAGGCAATCAGCCCCAGCATTTT. Translation: CASSLFSRAGNQPQHF. Using reference TRBV5-6 and TRBJ1-5 for the parts outside the CDR3, the full variable domain is DAGVTQSPTHLIKTRGQQVTLRCSPKSGHDTVSWYQQALGQGPQFIFQYYEEEERQRGNFPDRFSGHQFPNYSSELNVNALLLGDSALYLCASSLFSRAGNQPQHFGDGTRLSIL.

This chain uses TRBV9 with TRBJ2-1; the match to TRBD2 covers 7 bases. Trimming cost V 5 bases and J 8 bases; bases outside gene matches: 7. Germline V gene sequence: CDR1 SGDLS, CDR2 YYNGEE. This CDR3 contains 13 residues. CDR3: CASRGGDWDEQFF. The CDR3 bases are TGTGCCAGCAGGGGGGGGGATTGGGATGAGCAGTTCTTC.

This chain joins TRBV18 and TRBJ2-7, with a possible D match to TRBD2 (6 bases). V lost 0 bases, J lost 5 bases, and 11 bases lay in between. Germline V lookup: CDR1 KGHSH, CDR2 LQKENI. The CDR3 loop spans 14 amino acids. CDR3 nucleotides: TGTGCCAGCTCACCACCCCCCACGGGGGACGAGCAGTACTTC. It encodes CASSPPPTGDEQYF. Supplemented by reference TRBV18 and TRBJ2-7, the full variable domain reads NAGVMQNPRHLVRRRGQEARLRCSPMKGHSHVYWYRQLPEEGLKFMVYLQKENIIDESGMPKERFSAEFPKEGPSILRIQQVVRGDSAAYFCASSPPPTGDEQYFGPGTRLTVT.

This clone was counted between two and nine times. J is TRBJ1-5 and V is TRBV7-3, with TRBD1 matching 9 bases. Germline V gene data show CDR1 as SGHTA and CDR2 as FQGTGA. Unmatched junction bases numbered 5, after V lost 4 bases and J lost 7 bases. The CDR3 runs 14 residues. This CDR3 is CASSWATGGQPQHF. The CDR3 coding sequence is TGTGCCAGCAGCTGGGCGACAGGGGGGCAGCCCCAGCATTTT.

V is TRBV10-3 and J is TRBJ1-3; tentative D call: TRBD1 (6 bases). Trimming cost V 6 bases and J 0 bases, with 15 bases left between them. This CDR3 is 16 amino acids long. From germline, CDR1 is ENHRY and CDR2 SYGVKD. The CDR3 is CAIRFSGTNSGNTIYF. CDR3 DNA: TGTGCCATCAGGTTTTCCGGGACAAACTCTGGAAACACCATATATTTT.